This is a list of T cell receptor beta chains from one sample in a study of OX40 agonist ivuxolimab in advanced cancers. Sequencing used immunoSEQ multiplex PCR; TCRdb keeps in-frame clones, though not all of them. The sample lists approximately 40,000 clones; 82% were seen once. The sample in question was CD4+ or CD8+ T cells sorted from blood, obtained in a trial of the OX40 agonist ivuxolimab. The receptors shown here come from an adult with an advanced solid tumor such as melanoma, head and neck, liver or kidney cancer. Both conserved end residues are part of each CDR3. D genes are given only for firm matches. Size values are once, few and many counts, or a class for expanded clones, and some rows have none.

J: TRBJ2-7; D: TRBD1; V: TRBV5-8; size: -; CDR3: CASSQTGWQYF
J: TRBJ1-5; D: -; V: TRBV6-6; size: -; CDR3: CASRGAYSNQPQHF
J: TRBJ2-3; D: TRBD1; V: TRBV19; size: -; CDR3: CASTTGQGTDTQYF
J: TRBJ2-7; D: TRBD2; V: TRBV5-1; size: once; CDR3: CASSFPTSGLDSYEQYF
J: TRBJ1-2; D: -; V: TRBV11-2; size: -; CDR3: CASSLGRWELLRANYGYTF
J: TRBJ1-5; D: -; V: TRBV4-1; size: -; CDR3: CASSQDPLRRVAGQPQHF
J: TRBJ2-5; D: -; V: TRBV29-1; size: -; CDR3: CSVEMWDVETQYF
J: TRBJ2-5; D: -; V: TRBV5-4; size: -; CDR3: CASSLFSGTQETQYF
J: TRBJ2-2; D: -; V: TRBV29-1; size: few; CDR3: CSVEDSANTGELFF
J: TRBJ1-5; D: TRBD1; V: TRBV2; size: -; CDR3: CASSFRRTGDNQPQHF
J: TRBJ1-1; D: -; V: TRBV30; size: -; CDR3: CAWSRLTQRNTEAFF
J: TRBJ2-4; D: -; V: TRBV5-1; size: -; CDR3: CASSPTRGNIQYF
J: -; D: -; V: TRBV11-3; size: -; CDR3: CASSQHGSSYEQYF
J: TRBJ1-5; D: -; V: TRBV7-2; size: -; CDR3: CASSLKGGGNQPQHF
J: TRBJ1-3; D: -; V: TRBV9; size: -; CDR3: CASSVGEGAGNTIYF
J: TRBJ2-3; D: TRBD2; V: TRBV29-1; size: few; CDR3: CSGGGGREDTQYF
J: TRBJ2-1; D: TRBD2; V: TRBV5-1; size: -; CDR3: CASRQTSGRAGEQFF
J: TRBJ2-1; D: -; V: TRBV7-9; size: -; CDR3: CASSRTGEQFF
J: TRBJ1-2; D: -; V: TRBV6-5; size: -; CDR3: CASRTSLGGGYTF
J: TRBJ1-1; D: -; V: TRBV27; size: -; CDR3: CASSPNRAWSTEAFF
J: TRBJ1-2; D: -; V: TRBV21-1; size: -; CDR3: CASSARDRDGYTF
J: TRBJ2-3; D: TRBD2; V: TRBV9; size: -; CDR3: CASSVLAGVATDTQYF
J: TRBJ2-3; D: -; V: TRBV7-9; size: -; CDR3: CASSLAVLTSTDTQYF
J: TRBJ1-3; D: -; V: TRBV30; size: -; CDR3: CAWSIGGNTIYF
J: TRBJ1-1; D: -; V: TRBV7-2; size: few; CDR3: CASSLSPGETEAFF
J: TRBJ2-7; D: -; V: TRBV19; size: -; CDR3: CASSGVEGSYEQYF
J: TRBJ2-7; D: -; V: TRBV20-1; size: -; CDR3: CSASDSYEQYF
J: TRBJ2-1; D: TRBD2; V: TRBV5-6; size: few; CDR3: CASTPGTSGYEQFF
J: TRBJ1-5; D: -; V: TRBV30; size: -; CDR3: CAWSAGTQPQHF
J: TRBJ2-3; D: -; V: TRBV9; size: few; CDR3: CASAQGSTDTQYF
J: TRBJ1-2; D: -; V: TRBV6-5; size: -; CDR3: CASSYGAGGYGYTF
J: TRBJ1-3; D: -; V: TRBV28; size: -; CDR3: CASSTYFSGNTIYF
J: TRBJ1-1; D: -; V: TRBV5-1; size: -; CDR3: CASSYGPEAFF
J: TRBJ2-3; D: TRBD2; V: TRBV7-9; size: -; CDR3: CASSFITLAGDTDTQYF
J: TRBJ2-1; D: TRBD2; V: TRBV11-2; size: -; CDR3: CASSVTGSGGPYEQFF
J: TRBJ2-3; D: -; V: TRBV27; size: -; CDR3: CASSLTSGFVADTQYF
J: TRBJ1-5; D: -; V: TRBV27; size: -; CDR3: CASSLYGDSNQPQHF
J: TRBJ1-5; D: -; V: TRBV11-2; size: -; CDR3: CASSLDNLPTSNQPQHF
J: TRBJ2-2; D: TRBD1; V: TRBV4-1; size: -; CDR3: CASSQRQGVGTGELFF
J: TRBJ2-1; D: -; V: TRBV30; size: -; CDR3: CAWSVAGNEQFF
J: TRBJ1-5; D: -; V: TRBV7-2; size: -; CDR3: CASSLTGRQPQHF
J: TRBJ2-3; D: -; V: TRBV6-4; size: -; CDR3: CALDRDTQYF
J: TRBJ1-2; D: -; V: TRBV29-1; size: -; CDR3: CSVLQPGETF
J: TRBJ2-7; D: TRBD2; V: TRBV10-3; size: -; CDR3: CAISDLGLAGGEQYF
J: TRBJ2-7; D: TRBD2; V: TRBV4-2; size: -; CDR3: CASSQVALAGGEQYF
J: TRBJ2-7; D: TRBD2; V: TRBV27; size: -; CDR3: CATQGLAGTYEQYF
J: TRBJ2-7; D: -; V: TRBV15; size: -; CDR3: CATSMVYQGREQYF